This is a list of T cell receptor beta chains from one sample in a study of neurological immune-mediated disorders. TCRdb recomputed calls from the 5' RACE reads with MiXCR, one row per CDR3 protein. The data hold 50,000 to 65,000 distinct CDR3 sequences, with around 3.6% observed a single time. Sequencing was done on a sample of PBMCs. These TCRs come from a man aged 30 to 45 with multiple sclerosis. Each CDR3 is given with its conserved first and last residue. D genes are given only for firm matches. Clone sizes are given selectively: once, few, many, or a class where the clone is expanded.

TGTGCCAGGATAGCCGGGACAGGTAATCAGCCCCAGCATTTT	CARIAGTGNQPQHF	many	TRBD1	TRBJ1-5	TRBV27
TGCAGCGCCAGAGAGGGAGGGAACACTGAAGCTTTCTTT	CSAREGGNTEAFF	many	.	TRBJ1-1	TRBV29-1
TGCGCCAGCAGCCTAGGGACGTTCCCCTACGAGCAGTACTTC	CASSLGTFPYEQYF	many	.	TRBJ2-7	TRBV5-1
TGTGCCAGCAGTTCTGGTCAGGGTGTCCACGAGCAGTACTTC	CASSSGQGVHEQYF	many	.	TRBJ2-7	TRBV12-3/TRBV12-4
TGTGCCAGCAGCTTAGGGGGGGTCTCCTACAATGAGCAGTTCTTC	CASSLGGVSYNEQFF	many	.	TRBJ2-1	TRBV7-8
TGTGCCAGCAGCCCTATAGGGGGGCTTCAGGATGGCTACACCTTC	CASSPIGGLQDGYTF	many	.	TRBJ1-2	TRBV7-9
TGTGCCAGCAGCTTAGAGTCACATACGCAGTATTTT	CASSLESHTQYF	many	.	TRBJ2-3	TRBV7-9
TGCAGTGCTAGATCTGGGACCGGGGAGCTGTTTTTT	CSARSGTGELFF	many	.	TRBJ2-2	TRBV20-1
TGTGCCAGCAGTCCTACAGGATTTTACGAGCAGTACTTC	CASSPTGFYEQYF	many	.	TRBJ2-7	TRBV12-3/TRBV12-4
TGTGCCAGCAGCTTAGTGGGAGGGTTCTACGAGCAGTACTTC	CASSLVGGFYEQYF	few	TRBD2	TRBJ2-7	TRBV7-2
TGTGCCAGCAGCTTCCCCGCTTTGAACAGGTGGGCTAGCAGTTACAATGAGCAGTTCTTC	CASSFPALNRWASSYNEQFF	many	.	TRBJ2-1	TRBV11-2
TGCAGCGTTGGGGTAGGGTGGGACATTCAGTACTTC	CSVGVGWDIQYF	many	.	TRBJ2-4	TRBV29-1
TGTGCCAGCAGCTTTGAGGGGGCGATAAACACCGGGGAGCTGTTTTTT	CASSFEGAINTGELFF	many	TRBD1	TRBJ2-2	TRBV5-5
TGCAGCGTTGGCGTCCGGCTGCACACTGAAGCTTTCTTT	CSVGVRLHTEAFF	many	.	TRBJ1-1	TRBV29-1
TGCGCCAGCAGCAAAGGACAGACTAAAGAGACCCAGTACTTC	CASSKGQTKETQYF	many	.	TRBJ2-5	TRBV5-1
TGTGCCAGCAGCCAGGACAGGGGGCGCACAGATACGCAGTATTTT	CASSQDRGRTDTQYF	many	TRBD1	TRBJ2-3	TRBV5-5
TGCAGTCATACCCGCCGGGCGGGTTCGAATTCACCCCTCAACTTT	CSHTRRAGSNSPLNF	.	.	TRBJ1-6	TRBV20-1
TGCAGTGCTAGAGGGGGGCAACAGCCCCAGCATTTT	CSARGGQQPQHF	many	.	TRBJ1-5	TRBV20-1
TGTGCCAGCAGTCCCAGACAGGGGGATAGCAATCAGCCCCAGCATTTT	CASSPRQGDSNQPQHF	few	TRBD1	TRBJ1-5	TRBV28
TGTGCCAGCAGTTCACATGGACAGGACTACGAGCAGTACTTC	CASSSHGQDYEQYF	many	TRBD1	TRBJ2-7	TRBV27
TGTGCCAGCAGTTTAGGCGGGGGCTACAATGAGCAGTTCTTC	CASSLGGGYNEQFF	many	TRBD2	TRBJ2-1	TRBV12-3/TRBV12-4
TGTGCCAGCAGCTTAGCGGGTACCCAAGAGACCCAGTACTTC	CASSLAGTQETQYF	many	.	TRBJ2-5	TRBV7-6
TGTGCCATCCGGGACAGGGAATCGTCAACTTCACCCCTCCACTTT	CAIRDRESSTSPLHF	many	TRBD1	TRBJ1-6	TRBV10-3
TGTGCCAGCAGTCCCCGGACAGGGGTTGTAAACTATGGCTACACCTTC	CASSPRTGVVNYGYTF	many	TRBD1	TRBJ1-2	TRBV27
TGTGCCAGCAGTTACAATTCCAATCCAGGGATCCAAGAGACCCAGTACTTC	CASSYNSNPGIQETQYF	many	.	TRBJ2-5	TRBV6-5